A selection of T cell receptor beta chains follows, all from one sample in a study of OX40 agonist ivuxolimab in advanced cancers. Method: immunoSEQ multiplex PCR; TCRdb's copy keeps in-frame clones and lacks some. The data contain about 53,000 clones, about 79% of them singletons. Material: CD4+ or CD8+ T cells sorted from blood, obtained in a trial of the OX40 agonist ivuxolimab. All receptors derive from an adult with an advanced solid tumor such as melanoma, head and neck, liver or kidney cancer. Each CDR3 is given with its conserved first and last residue. Each record gives: V gene, clone size, D gene, J gene, CDR3 DNA, CDR3 protein. A D gene is named only where the DNA matches it firmly. A clone size is listed for some rows: how often the clone was seen (once, few, many), or a class if it is expanded.

TRBV14	few	TRBD1	TRBJ1-6	TGTGCCAGCAGAATAGGACAGGCGAATAATTCACCCCTCCACTTT	CASRIGQANNSPLHF
TRBV27	.	.	TRBJ1-5	TGTGCCAGCAGTTTTCGGTCCAACTCCAGGAATCAGCCCCAGCATTTT	CASSFRSNSRNQPQHF
TRBV11-3	once	.	TRBJ1-1	TGTGCCAGCAGCTTAGATCGGGCCCCGAACACTGAAGCTTTCTTT	CASSLDRAPNTEAFF
TRBV6-5	.	.	TRBJ2-4	TGTGCCAGCAACATTGACAGTGGGAAAAACATTCAGTACTTC	CASNIDSGKNIQYF
TRBV27	.	.	TRBJ2-5	TGTGCCAGCAGGGGCAGGGGTCTGTGGGAGACCCAGTACTTC	CASRGRGLWETQYF
TRBV9	.	.	TRBJ1-1	TGTGCCAGCAGCTCCCCGGTTTGGGGGGGGACGCGCGAAGCTTTCTTT	CASSSPVWGGTREAFF
TRBV29-1	.	.	TRBJ2-5	TGCAGCGTTGATCCCTCGTCAGAGACCCAGTACTTC	CSVDPSSETQYF
TRBV2	.	.	TRBJ2-7	TGTGCCAGCAGCGTTCTTCCCTCTGGAAACTACGAGCAGTACTTC	CASSVLPSGNYEQYF
TRBV27	.	.	TRBJ1-2	TGTGCCAGCAGGACAGTTAACTATGGCTACACCTTC	CASRTVNYGYTF
TRBV5-8	.	.	TRBJ1-2	TGTGCCAGCACACCTACCCAAGGCTACACCTTC	CASTPTQGYTF
TRBV15	.	.	TRBJ1-1	TGTGCCACCAGCACTACAGGGACCACTGAAGCTTTCTTT	CATSTTGTTEAFF
TRBV7-3	.	.	TRBJ2-1	TGTGCCAGCAGCTTAAGCACCTTCTCCTACAATGAGCAGTTCTTC	CASSLSTFSYNEQFF
TRBV28	.	TRBD2	TRBJ2-7	TGTGCCAGCACCCCGAGGGTCCTCCTAGCGGGATTTTCCTACGAGCAGTACTTC	CASTPRVLLAGFSYEQYF
TRBV19	.	.	TRBJ2-1	TGTGCCAGTAGTATAGGTGGCCTTTACGATGAGCAGTTCTTC	CASSIGGLYDEQFF
TRBV6-1	.	.	TRBJ2-2	TGTGCCAGCGAATGGACATCGAACACCGGGGAGCTGTTTTTT	CASEWTSNTGELFF
TRBV5-4	.	TRBD2	TRBJ2-7	TGTGCCAGCAGCTCGAAGCGGGAGGGCTCCTACGAGCAGTACTTC	CASSSKREGSYEQYF
TRBV5-4	.	.	TRBJ2-7	TGTGCCAGCAGCTTGGCAAGACAGGGACTGCGCGAGCAGTACTTC	CASSLARQGLREQYF
TRBV10-2	once	.	TRBJ2-7	TGCGCCAGCAGTGAGAGGGAGTTTAACATCGGGACCTCCTACGAGCAGTACTTC	CASSEREFNIGTSYEQYF
TRBV10-3	.	.	TRBJ2-3	TGTGCCGCTTCAGGACCGATCCTTAGCACAGATACGCAGTATTTT	CAASGPILSTDTQYF
TRBV19	once	.	TRBJ1-2	TGTGCCAGTAGTCCAAGGGTAACAGCCTCTAACTATGGCTACACCTTC	CASSPRVTASNYGYTF
TRBV6-5	.	.	TRBJ2-5	TGTGCCAGCACCGGACCGGGATCCAGAAAAGAGACCCAGTACTTC	CASTGPGSRKETQYF
TRBV11-2	.	TRBD1	TRBJ1-5	TGTGCCAGCAGCCAAGACAGGGGTTTGGGTCAGCCCCAGCATTTT	CASSQDRGLGQPQHF
TRBV5-6	.	TRBD2	TRBJ2-1	TGTGCCAGCAGCTTAAAACGAGGGAGGGTGGGCTCCTACAATGAGCAGTTCTTC	CASSLKRGRVGSYNEQFF
TRBV19	.	.	TRBJ2-5	TGTGCCAGTAGTATGTCAGGGGCGGGAGAGACCCAGTACTTC	CASSMSGAGETQYF
TRBV6-1	few	TRBD1	TRBJ2-7	TGTGCCAGCAGAGAACTGACAGGGGTCGGCGAGCAGTACTTC	CASRELTGVGEQYF
TRBV7-6	.	.	TRBJ2-1	TGTGCCAGCAGCCTCCAGGCTGTAGGGAATGAGCAGTTCTTC	CASSLQAVGNEQFF
TRBV19	.	TRBD2	TRBJ2-3	TGTGCCAGCACCCGGACTAGTGTGAGTTGGGATACGCAGTATTTT	CASTRTSVSWDTQYF
TRBV11-3	once	.	TRBJ1-1	TGTGCCAGCAGCTTAGTCTGGTCGACGAACACTGAAGCTTTCTTT	CASSLVWSTNTEAFF
TRBV7-9	.	TRBD1	TRBJ2-6	TGTGCCAGCAGCACCGGGACAGGGACGCGCTCTGGGGCCAACGTCCTGACTTTC	CASSTGTGTRSGANVLTF
TRBV18	.	.	TRBJ1-2	TGTGCCAGCTCACTATGGACAGACACAAACTATGGCTACACCTTC	CASSLWTDTNYGYTF
TRBV6-1	few	.	TRBJ1-2	TGTGCCGGGCTTAGTGGGGCGGGCTATGGCTACACCTTC	CAGLSGAGYGYTF
TRBV11-3	.	TRBD1	TRBJ2-7	TGTGCCAGCAGCTCCGGGACAGGTTCCTACGAGCAGTACTTC	CASSSGTGSYEQYF
TRBV7-2	.	.	TRBJ1-3	TGTGCCAGCAGCTTAGTGCACGGAAACACCATATATTTT	CASSLVHGNTIYF
TRBV7-9	.	TRBD1	TRBJ2-7	TGTGCCAGCAGCTTAGGTGGGACAGTGTACGAGCAGTACTTC	CASSLGGTVYEQYF
TRBV11-3	once	.	TRBJ1-1	TGTGCCAGCAGCGTCCGTACAGAGACTGAAGCTTTCTTT	CASSVRTETEAFF
TRBV7-2	.	.	TRBJ2-7	TGTGCCAGCAGCTTAGATTGGTTGGCTGTTAACGAGCAGTACTTC	CASSLDWLAVNEQYF
TRBV6-1	.	TRBD1	TRBJ2-5	TGTGCCAGCAGTTTGGGACAGCAAGAGACCCAGTACTTC	CASSLGQQETQYF
TRBV6-5	.	.	TRBJ1-4	TGTGCCAGCAGTTACTCTCTGCGGAGAGGGAATGAAAAACTGTTTTTT	CASSYSLRRGNEKLFF